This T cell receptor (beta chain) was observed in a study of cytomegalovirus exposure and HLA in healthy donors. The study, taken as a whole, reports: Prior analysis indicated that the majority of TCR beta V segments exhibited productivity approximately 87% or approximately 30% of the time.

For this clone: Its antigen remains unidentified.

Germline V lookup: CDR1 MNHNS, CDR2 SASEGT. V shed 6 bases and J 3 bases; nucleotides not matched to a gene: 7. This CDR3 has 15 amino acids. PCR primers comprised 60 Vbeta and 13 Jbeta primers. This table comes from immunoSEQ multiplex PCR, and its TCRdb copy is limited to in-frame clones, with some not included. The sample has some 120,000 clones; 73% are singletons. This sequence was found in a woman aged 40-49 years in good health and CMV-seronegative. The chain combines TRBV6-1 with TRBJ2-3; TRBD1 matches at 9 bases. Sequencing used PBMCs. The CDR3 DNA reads TGTGCCAGCAGAAACCGGGACAGGGTTACAGATACGCAGTATTTT. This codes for CASRNRDRVTDTQYF.